The sequence of this TCR beta chain was determined in a study of blood T cell repertoires in COVID-19. TCRdb keeps only in-frame clones here, not all; method: immunoSEQ multiplex PCR. Among about 120,000 clones listed, 82% were seen once. This clonotype was obtained from a man aged 70-80 years with active or convalescent COVID-19. Sequencing was done on a sample of peripheral blood.

CDR3 loop: CASRVGGDSYNEQFF. The CDR3 coding sequence is TGTGCCAGCAGAGTAGGGGGGGACTCCTACAATGAGCAGTTCTTC. This chain connects TRBV28 to TRBJ2-1; maybe TRBD2 (7 bases). Trimming shortened V by 6 bases and J by 0 bases, and 12 bases separated the two germline ends. This CDR3 is 15 amino acids long. CDR1 and CDR2 (germline): MDHEN, SYDVKM.